This T cell receptor beta chain was identified during a study of cytomegalovirus exposure and HLA in healthy donors. Study results and limitations: Researchers catalogued approximately 170 TCR beta chains as cytomegalovirus-associated. In a later analysis, a genetic analysis reported fewer productive-TCR N-insertions in an Asian-associated ancestry cluster than the cohort average. Some V segments could not be told apart, so they were left out, TRBV6-2 and TRBV6-3 among them.

In germline, CDR1 is GTSNPN, CDR2 SVGIG (reference sequence). CDR3 length: 12 residues. Donors showed nominal health when sampled, although they likely had unrecorded immune exposures. Remarks on this clone: Its matching antigen is unknown.

13 Jbeta primers and 60 Vbeta primers were used for the PCR. TCRdb keeps only in-frame clones here, not all; method: immunoSEQ multiplex PCR. The data contain around 130,000 clones, approximately 80% of them singletons. The rearrangement joins TRBV30 to TRBJ1-1; TRBD1 is a possible D gene (6 bases). The specimen was PBMCs. The receptor was isolated from a middle-aged man in good health and CMV-seronegative. The CDR3 loop is CAEQGTNTEAFF. CDR3 nucleotide sequence: TGTGCGGAACAGGGAACGAACACTGAAGCTTTCTTT.